This TCR beta chain was documented in a study of blood T cell repertoires in COVID-19. Authors' data handling: Using reference gene primer amplification, nucleated cell counts were estimated. This table comes from immunoSEQ multiplex PCR, and its TCRdb copy is limited to in-frame clones, with some not included. Clonal size and the V and J genes are those of that table, whereas D and trimming came from the DNA. This sample carries approximately 300,000 clones, 89% of them seen once, and the ten largest clones take approximately 4.7%. Trimming stripped 0 bases from V and 4 bases from J, with 13 bases between. The CDR3 extends over 15 amino acids. Looked up from germline, CDR1 is SGHRS and CDR2 is YFSETQ.

This TCR derives from a man in his fifties or sixties who had recovered from COVID-19. The sample was PBMCs or T cells enriched from blood (not recorded which). The V gene is TRBV5-1, the J gene TRBJ2-5, with D possibly TRBD2 on 6 matching bases. The CDR3 DNA reads as TGCGCCAGCAGCTTGGTCGGACTAATCAGAGAGACCCAGTACTTC. Translation: CASSLVGLIRETQYF.